The 18 T cell receptor beta chains below were found in one sample sequenced in a study of T cells in Graves' hyperthyroidism and ophthalmopathy. Researchers amplified the TCR beta CDR3 regions from RNA transcripts. Using the HTBI primer set, a first-round RT-PCR was run on the TCR CDR3. TCRdb reanalysed the multiplex PCR reads using MiXCR and keeps one entry per CDR3 protein. The sample has about 770,000 distinct CDR3 sequences, approximately 18% seen once. Sequenced material: blood. These TCRs come from a woman in her fifties or sixties with Graves' hyperthyroidism that later progressed to Graves' ophthalmopathy.

The chain employs TRBV6-1 and TRBJ1-2, with 8 bases that match TRBD1. This CDR3 has 16 amino acids. Looked up from germline, CDR1 is MNHNS and CDR2 is SASEGT. The trim removed 2 bases at V and 8 bases at J, leaving 13 bases unmatched. The CDR3 nucleotides read TGTGCCAGCAGTGAAAGGGACAGGCTATTAACGGAAGGCTACACCTTC. It yields the protein CASSERDRLLTEGYTF.

The chain has TRBV19 and TRBJ1-5, with 7 bases aligning to TRBD1. V lost 6 bases, J lost 1 base, and 0 bases stayed unmatched. The germline V gene encodes CDR1 LNHDA and CDR2 SQIVND (reference sequence). The CDR3 is 13 residues long. This CDR3 is CASRGQSNQPQHF. CDR3 DNA sequence: TGTGCCAGTAGGGGACAGAGCAATCAGCCCCAGCATTTT.

Concerning this clonotype itself: This may stem from a read error, because a much larger clone lies one nucleotide away. The chain is built from TRBV7-6 and TRBJ2-1, with D uncertain. Between the trimmed V and J ends, which lost 8 bases and 0 bases, there was a span of 11 bases. The CDR3 spans 14 residues. Germline V lookup: CDR1 SGHVS, CDR2 FNYEAQ. CDR3 DNA: TGTGCCAGCTCGTTTCAAAACTCCTACAATGAGCAGTTCTTC. Residues: CASSFQNSYNEQFF.

There are a few counts of this clonotype. The J gene is TRBJ2-5, the V gene TRBV10-2, with D possibly being TRBD1 (5 bases). V lost 6 bases and J 4 bases, leaving 12 bases between the germline ends. Per germline, CDR1 WSHSY and CDR2 SAAADI. The CDR3 totals 13 residues. DNA for the CDR3: TGCGCCAGCAGCGACAGTATCTTAGAGACCCAGTACTTC. Its translation is CASSDSILETQYF.

This clonotype was recorded at least ten times. The chain couples TRBV5-1 to TRBJ2-3; 11 bases match TRBD2. Trimming at V came to 9 bases and at J to 0 bases, leaving 12 bases not matched to a gene. This CDR3 has 17 amino acids. Germline CDR1 is SGHRS and CDR2 is YFSETQ. The CDR3 nucleotides read TGCGCCACTAAGGGGACTAGCGGAGGTTCTAGCACAGATACGCAGTATTTT. This encodes CATKGTSGGSSTDTQYF. The full variable domain, rest sourced from reference TRBV5-1 and TRBJ2-3, is KAGVTQTPRYLIKTRGQQVTLSCSPISGHRSVSWYQQTPGQGLQFLFEYFSETQRNKGNFPGRFSGRQFSNSRSEMNVSTLELGDSALYLCATKGTSGGSSTDTQYFGPGTRLTVL.

This clonotype was observed at least ten times. The chain links TRBV5-5 to TRBJ1-6; no clear D gene. The CDR3 is made up of 12 amino acids. Trimming removed 1 base at V and 10 bases at J, with 6 bases between. CDR1 and CDR2 from the germline V gene are SGHKS and YYEKEE (reference sequence). The CDR3 region has the DNA TGTGCCAGCAGCTTGATGGAGTCACCCCTCCACTTT. Its translation: CASSLMESPLHF. Drawing the rest from reference TRBV5-5 and TRBJ1-6, the complete variable domain is DAGVTQSPTHLIKTRGQQVTLRCSPISGHKSVSWYQQVLGQGPQFIFQYYEKEERGRGNFPDRFSARQFPNYSSELNVNALLLGDSALYLCASSLMESPLHFGNGTRLTVT.

This rearrangement joins TRBV5-1 to TRBJ1-6; D possibly corresponds to TRBD1 (5 bases). Germline CDR1 and CDR2: SGHRS and YFSETQ. Trimming stripped 4 bases from V and 6 bases from J, with 14 bases between. The CDR3 loop spans 15 amino acids. The DNA of the CDR3 is TGCGCCAGCAGCCCGAAAGACAGCCTTAATTCACCCCTCCACTTT. This encodes CASSPKDSLNSPLHF.

This clonotype was picked up a small number of times. V gene TRBV30 combines with J gene TRBJ1-4, with unresolved D. In germline, CDR1 is GTSNPN, CDR2 SVGIG (reference sequence). Trimming left V 8 bases short and J 4 bases short, with 20 bases between. This CDR3 comprises 15 residues. CDR3 residues: CAGLNYGQINEKLFF. For the CDR3, the DNA is TGTGCCGGATTAAACTACGGTCAGATTAATGAAAAACTGTTTTTT.

This clonotype was seen repeatedly, ten times or more. This chain joins TRBV7-9 and TRBJ1-5, with 10 bases fitting TRBD1. Germline V CDR1 and CDR2: SEHNR, FQNEAQ (reference sequence). The CDR3 contains 15 residues. V dropped 4 bases and J dropped 6; count of bases not matched to a gene: 6. This CDR3 is CASSSDRGPGQPQHF. The CDR3, as DNA: TGTGCCAGCAGCTCCGACAGGGGGCCTGGTCAGCCCCAGCATTTT.

This chain uses TRBV3-1 with TRBJ2-5, with 10 bases fitting TRBD2. J lost 2 bases, V lost 4 bases, and 13 bases had no gene match. CDR3 length equals 18 residues. Looked up from germline, CDR1 is LGHDT and CDR2 is YNNKEL (reference sequence). The CDR3 is CASSPAGASGGLQETQYF. The DNA of the CDR3 is TGTGCCAGCAGCCCGGCGGGGGCTAGCGGGGGACTACAAGAGACCCAGTACTTC.

This clonotype was seen at least ten times. The J gene is TRBJ1-1, the V gene TRBV7-3; D is perhaps TRBD1 (6 bases). The germline V and J ends were trimmed by 5 bases and 0 bases, with 16 bases remaining between them. The V gene's germline CDR1 is SGHTA and CDR2 FQGTGA. This CDR3 comprises 16 residues. CDR3 loop: CASSTSGTPMNTEAFF. Here the CDR3 DNA reads TGTGCCAGCAGCACATCCGGGACACCCATGAACACTGAAGCTTTCTTT.

CDR3 amino acids: CASSYTVGRAEAFF. CDR3 nucleotides: TGTGCCAGCAGTTATACCGTCGGGCGCGCTGAAGCTTTCTTT. The chain has TRBV12-3 or TRBV12-4 and TRBJ1-1, with D unclear. CDR3 size: 14 residues. V dropped 4 bases and J dropped 6 bases, with 15 bases sitting between them.

In this sample, this clonotype turned up a few times. The rearrangement links TRBV3-1 to TRBJ1-3; D may be TRBD1 (5 bases). The CDR3 extends over 15 amino acids. Germline CDR1 reads LGHDT; CDR2 reads YNNKEL (reference sequence). V lost 6 bases, J lost 0 bases, and 12 bases lay in between. Written as DNA, the CDR3 is TGTGCCAGCAGTCCCCCAGGGCCCTCTGGAAACACCATATATTTT. This gives the protein CASSPPGPSGNTIYF.

This clonotype was seen more than once but under ten times. The rearrangement joins TRBV3-1 to TRBJ2-4; 8 bases agree with TRBD1. The CDR3 loop spans 20 amino acids. After removal of 0 bases from V and 0 bases from J, the junction contained 13 bases not matched to a gene. The germline gives CDR1 LGHDT, CDR2 YNNKEL (reference sequence). CDR3 sequence: CASSQDQAGGVGIAKNIQYF. As DNA, the CDR3 is TGTGCCAGCAGCCAAGATCAGGCAGGGGGCGTGGGAATAGCCAAAAACATTCAGTACTTC.

The sample holds a few counts of this clonotype. This chain links TRBV14 with TRBJ1-5; D gene unclear. The germline gives CDR1 SGHDN, CDR2 FVKESK. V lost 4 bases, J lost 5 bases, and 9 bases lay in between. CDR3 size: 13 residues. The CDR3 DNA is TGTGCCAGCAGCCCCGAACGGGATCAGCCCCAGCATTTT. It yields the protein CASSPERDQPQHF.

In this sample, this clonotype turned up many times. The rearrangement uses TRBV20-1 and TRBJ2-1; TRBD2 matches at 10 bases. This CDR3 comprises 14 residues. Germline CDR1 reads DFQATT; CDR2 reads SNEGSKA (reference sequence). The V and J ends lost 6 bases and 4 bases, in that order; junction bases with no gene match: 6. The CDR3 protein is CSAQSGGAYNEQFF. The CDR3 DNA reads as TGCAGTGCCCAAAGCGGGGGGGCGTACAATGAGCAGTTCTTC.

This clonotype was recorded a few times. J is TRBJ1-2 and V is TRBV7-6; the D is unclear. The CDR3 length is 17 residues. The V gene lost 0 bases and the J gene lost 0 bases, with 14 bases spanning the gap. Germline lookup yields CDR1 SGHVS and CDR2 FNYEAQ. The CDR3 bases are TGTGCCAGCAGCTTAGCGCCTCCAGCCCGAACTAACTATGGCTACACCTTC. Translation gives CASSLAPPARTNYGYTF.

In this sample, this clonotype turned up a few times. This chain uses TRBV7-9 with TRBJ2-7; D ambiguous. Germline values: CDR1 SEHNR, CDR2 FQNEAQ (reference sequence). The length of the CDR3 is 14 residues. Trimming stripped 1 base from V and 6 bases from J, with 13 bases between. For the CDR3, the DNA is TGTGCCAGCAGCTTAGACAGCTCCAGCACCGAGCAGTACTTC. Translation: CASSLDSSSTEQYF.